This TCR beta chain derives from a study of OX40 agonist ivuxolimab in advanced cancers. Patients with a history of autoimmune disease or on systemic immunosuppression were excluded. Profiling relied on immunoSEQ multiplex PCR, and the TCRdb table lists in-frame clones only, not all of them. The data show 65,000 to 95,000 clones, more than 75% seen once. Losses at the gene ends were 2 bases for V and 5 bases for J; bases not matched to a gene: 7. The CDR3 sequence is 15 residues long. Germline-derived CDR1 and CDR2 are SGHVT and SQSDAQ. The origin of this receptor is an adult with an advanced solid tumor such as melanoma, head and neck, liver or kidney cancer. Sequencing was performed on CD4+ or CD8+ T cells sorted from blood, taken in a trial of the OX40 agonist ivuxolimab. This sequence joins TRBV7-4 and TRBJ2-3; 7 bases match TRBD1. CDR3 sequence reads: CASSLNRGLVDTQYF. The DNA for the CDR3 is TGTGCCAGCAGCTTAAATAGGGGGCTTGTAGATACGCAGTATTTT.